The 10 T cell receptor beta chains in this list originate from one sample, sequenced in a study of T cell responses to AZD1222 COVID-19 vaccine. Libraries were prepared by immunoSEQ multiplex PCR; TCRdb keeps only in-frame clonotypes and omits some of them. This sample has under 70,000 clones; approximately 83% occur once, and the top ten carry over 13%. The material sequenced was peripheral blood, taken on day 0 of AZD1222 vaccination. Receptor source: an adult in good health.

The chain uses TRBV6-5 and TRBJ1-3; D may be TRBD1 (5 bases). Germline V CDR1 and CDR2: MNHEY, SVGAGI. This CDR3 has 15 residues. V was clipped by 5 bases and J by 4 bases, with 15 bases between them. Here the CDR3 reads CASSPFGAGGNTIYF. The CDR3 DNA sequence: TGTGCCAGCAGTCCATTCGGGGCAGGAGGAAACACCATATATTTT.

The chain recombines TRBV6-2 or TRBV6-3 with TRBJ2-1; D unresolved. Trimming stripped 2 bases from V and 5 bases from J, with 7 bases between. The CDR3 covers 13 residues. Germline V gene data show CDR1 as MNHEY and CDR2 as SVGEGT. This CDR3 is CASSYGQNNEQFF. CDR3 nucleotide sequence: TGTGCCAGCAGTTACGGGCAGAACAATGAGCAGTTCTTC.

The gene calls are TRBV28 and TRBJ2-5, with unresolved D. Trimming removed 6 bases from V and 3 bases from J, with 17 bases in between. The CDR3 loop spans 15 amino acids. Germline CDR1 MDHEN, CDR2 SYDVKM. The CDR3 here is CASSLIEDGEETQYF. The CDR3, as DNA: TGTGCCAGCAGCCTGATTGAGGACGGAGAAGAGACCCAGTACTTC.

This chain joins TRBV12-3 or TRBV12-4 and TRBJ1-2, with D perhaps TRBD1 (6 bases). Deletions cut 7 bases from V and 5 bases from J, with 11 bases between. The length of the CDR3 is 12 residues. Here the CDR3 DNA reads TGTGCCAGCAACACAGGGAGATATGGCTACACCTTC. This codes for CASNTGRYGYTF.

The rearrangement uses TRBV6-4 and TRBJ1-3; no definite D call. Looked up from germline, CDR1 is MRHNA and CDR2 is SNTAGT. Between the trimmed V and J ends, which lost 6 bases and 0 bases, there was a span of 15 bases. The length of the CDR3 is 16 residues. CDR3 in amino acids: CASRGLTGSSGNTIYF. CDR3 nucleotide sequence: TGTGCCAGCAGGGGATTGACGGGGTCCTCTGGAAACACCATATATTTT.

Comments on this clone: The sample carries other DNA sequences with the same CDR3. The genes are TRBV4-3 and TRBJ1-6, with D hard to call. Trimming stripped 3 bases from V and 0 bases from J, with 6 bases between. This CDR3 is 15 amino acids long. CDR1 and CDR2 from the germline V gene are LGHNA and YSLEER. The CDR3: CASSQESSYNSPLHF. The CDR3, as DNA: TGCGCCAGCAGCCAGGAAAGCTCCTATAATTCACCCCTCCACTTT.

The chain has TRBV27 and TRBJ1-6; tentatively, D is TRBD1 (6 bases). The CDR3 has 14 amino acids. The germline CDR1 and CDR2 sequences are MNHEY and SMNVEV (reference sequence). V lost 5 bases, J lost 11 bases, and 16 bases lay in between. The CDR3 nucleotides read TGTGCCAGCAGTCTCAGGGGACAACTAACACCCCTCCACTTT. It translates to CASSLRGQLTPLHF.

This clone is a singleton in its sample. The CDR3 bases are TGTGCCAGCATTTCTCCAGGACAGGGGATGTACGAGCAGTACTTC. Translating it yields CASISPGQGMYEQYF. The V call is TRBV28, the J call TRBJ2-7; 9 bases align to TRBD1. The germline V gene has CDR1 MDHEN and CDR2 SYDVKM. V lost 7 bases, J lost 4 bases, and 11 bases stayed unmatched. The CDR3 is 15 residues long.

This clone came up a few times. The chain employs TRBV5-6 and TRBJ2-1; no clear D. This CDR3 has 14 amino acids. The V end lost 0 bases, the J end lost 6 bases, and 10 bases lay between the germline ends. CDR1 and CDR2 (germline): SGHDT, YYEEEE. CDR3 coding DNA: TGTGCCAGCAGCTTGGGACGGGTCCGCAATGAGCAGTTCTTC. Its translation: CASSLGRVRNEQFF.

The J gene is TRBJ2-3, the V gene TRBV14; D is unresolved. The germline gives CDR1 SGHDN, CDR2 FVKESK. V was cut by 3 bases and J by 2 bases, with 9 bases left in between. The CDR3 has 14 residues. The CDR3 coding sequence is TGTGCCAGCAGCCAGCAAGACAACACAGATACGCAGTATTTT. Amino acid sequence: CASSQQDNTDTQYF.